Sequencing of this T cell receptor (beta chain) was carried out in a study of blood T cells in healthy people across ages. This clonotype has a handful of counts. Primers used in a second PCR of roughly 6 to 11 cycles were a sample-barcoded 5' primer and a J-beta primer mix. One entry per CDR3 protein results from TCRdb running MiXCR on the 5' RACE reads. Of 550,000 to 800,000 distinct CDR3 sequences in the sample, 32% were seen once. V lost 3 bases and J 0 bases, leaving 8 bases between the germline ends. There are 14 residues in the CDR3. Germline values: CDR1 KGHSH, CDR2 LQKENI. Sequenced: blood. This sequence originates from a woman of 80 years or more in good health. V usage is TRBV18 and J usage is TRBJ1-1; D is ambiguous. CDR3 residues: CASSPAIMNTEAFF. CDR3 in DNA: TGTGCCAGCTCACCCGCGATCATGAACACTGAAGCTTTCTTT.